The rows below give T cell receptor beta chains drawn from one sample of a study of beta chain features in type 1 diabetes. Profiling relied on immunoSEQ multiplex PCR, and the TCRdb table lists in-frame clones only, not all of them. This sample has about 360,000 clones, with roughly 12% found just once. The sample taken for sequencing was naive CD4+ T cells from blood. The receptors were sampled from a young man in good health. CDR3s include the opening cysteine and the closing phenylalanine or tryptophan. The order of the fields is V gene, J gene, CDR3 protein.

TRBV9	TRBJ2-5	CASSVAWAGGPETQYF
TRBV9	TRBJ2-4	CASSVAAGRGNIQYF
TRBV4-3	TRBJ2-3	CASSQYSGRRADTQYF
TRBV5-1	TRBJ2-5	CASRTSAGTGEAETQYF
TRBV30	TRBJ2-7	CAWSVGGEQYF
TRBV28	TRBJ1-6	CASSIITGYNSPLHF
TRBV28	TRBJ2-3	CASSLLGQGTDTQYF
TRBV28	TRBJ2-4	CASSTGTGGKNIQYF
TRBV7-2	TRBJ2-7	CASSLALSGSGYEQYF
TRBV30	TRBJ2-7	CAWSVAGGYEQYF
TRBV28	TRBJ2-3	CASSRSDTQYF
TRBV28	TRBJ2-1	CASTEDSRDYHNEQFF
TRBV5-6	TRBJ2-5	CASSLIAGGETQYF
TRBV5-1	TRBJ2-3	CASSSLTGEGSDTQYF
TRBV28	TRBJ2-1	CASSLSQDNEQFF
TRBV15	TRBJ1-2	CATSRGAGTALPYGYTF
TRBV27	TRBJ2-5	CASFPAGGETQYF
TRBV6-5	TRBJ2-7	CASSSGRDSYEQYF
TRBV4-3	TRBJ2-7	CASSQFGLAGFNEQYF
TRBV7-3	TRBJ2-3	CASSLLKGLDTDTQYF
TRBV5-1	TRBJ2-5	CASSSSTGGAETQYF
TRBV5-1	TRBJ2-2	CASSLEAGGWINTGELFF
TRBV27	TRBJ2-2	CASSLRGASTGELFF
TRBV2	TRBJ1-2	CASRATVGSYGYTF
TRBV28	TRBJ2-7	CASSPGQAYYEQYF
TRBV7-3	TRBJ2-1	CASSSLGPAGGSYNEQFF
TRBV29-1	TRBJ2-7	CSVEPPGLVNYEQYF
TRBV7-9	TRBJ1-1	CASSLLAGQGNTEAFF
TRBV30	TRBJ1-2	CAWSVVEGGGYTF
TRBV7-9	TRBJ1-2	CASTLAGDGYTF
TRBV21-1	TRBJ2-1	CASSKNTRVGGTNEQFF
TRBV20-1	TRBJ2-7	CSASGGYEQYF
TRBV10-3	TRBJ2-7	CAISPGGHEQYF
TRBV7-3	TRBJ2-7	CASSLMGVSDEQYF
TRBV28	TRBJ2-5	CASSSTGTAQETQYF
TRBV19	TRBJ1-1	CATKDGQLNTEAFF
TRBV25-1	TRBJ1-5	CASSGYSSNQPQHF
TRBV4-2	TRBJ2-3	CASSLLAVKSTDTQYF
TRBV5-4	TRBJ2-5	CASSVNLGTSWQETQYF